This TCR beta chain was identified in a study of patients and donors after allogeneic stem cell transplantation. This clonotype was observed many times. The ends were cut back, 1 base at V and 4 bases at J, with 13 bases in the middle. The CDR3 covers 16 residues. CDR1 is SGHVS and CDR2 is FQNEAQ in the germline V gene. TCRdb redid the calling of the RT-PCR reads with MiXCR, one entry per CDR3 protein. The sample lists fewer than 75,000 distinct CDR3 sequences, more than 10% occurring once. The chain recombines TRBV7-8 with TRBJ2-2; D is undetermined. The TCR was taken from a human donor who was either an allogeneic HSCT recipient or a stem cell or donor lymphocyte infusion donor (not recorded which). It is not recorded whose cells these are; they may come from a transplant donor. Sequencing was done on a sample of blood, either unsorted or a sorted T cell fraction (not recorded which). The CDR3: CASSLVAPSFTGELFF. Written as DNA, the CDR3 is TGTGCCAGCAGCTTAGTTGCCCCCTCTTTCACCGGGGAGCTGTTTTTT.